This TCR beta chain was observed in a study of blood T cells in healthy people across ages. The CDR3 contains 15 residues. Germline-derived CDR1 and CDR2 are MNHNS and SASEGT. The V gene end was trimmed by 3 bases and the J gene end by 4 bases; junction bases not matched to a gene: 6. A second PCR of about 6 to 11 cycles used a sample-barcoded 5' primer and a J-beta primer mix. With 12 random nucleotides, a template-switch adaptor tagged each individual cDNA molecule. Each sample provided no less than 2.5 million CDR3-containing paired-end reads. TCRdb re-called the 5' RACE reads with MiXCR, one entry per CDR3 protein. Of around 1.7 million distinct CDR3 sequences listed, 28% are singletons. The sample providers were healthy Caucasian people from Russia, aged about 6 to 95. This clonotype was recorded a few times.

Sequenced material: blood. The chain combines TRBV6-1 with TRBJ2-1; 7 bases match TRBD1. The sequence was collected from a woman aged 25 to 39 in good health. For the CDR3, the DNA is TGTGCCAGCAGTGAGCTCCGGGACAGTTACAATGAGCAGTTCTTC. Protein product: CASSELRDSYNEQFF.